Below are 15 T cell receptor beta chains sequenced from a single sample in a study of cytomegalovirus exposure and HLA in healthy donors (dated by TCRdb to the late 2010s). Receptors were amplified or captured by the immunoSEQ multiplex PCR assay. For the multiplex PCR, a mixture combining 60 forward primers for TCR Vbeta segments and 13 reverse primers for TCR Jbeta segments was used. TCRdb limited this immuneACCESS table to in-frame rearrangements with V and J called. A share of clones is missing; checked studies link under half to unresolved V genes, and the rest is unexplained. This sample has about 55,000 clones in its table, and 77% of those were observed once. Around 2.5% of the sample goes to the ten largest clones. Sequenced sample: PBMCs. Receptors were obtained from a female donor in good health and CMV-seronegative.

Remarks on this clone: Because the CDR3's place on the DNA is in doubt, the DNA is left out and the CDR3 is given as listed by TCRdb. The rearrangement uses TRBV10-3 and TRBJ1-3; the table's D call, TRBD1, was not checked against the DNA. CDR1 and CDR2 from the germline V gene are ENHRY and SYGVKD. The CDR3 is 19 residues long, counting both termini. CDR3 region: CAISGGQTLRFGSGNTIYF.

The CDR3 nucleotides are TGTGCCAGCAGCTCGCAAGACAGGGGTTTAGGGTATGGCTACACCTTC. Translating gives CASSSQDRGLGYGYTF. This chain joins TRBV5-4 and TRBJ1-2, with 8 bases lining up with TRBD1. CDR1 is SGHNT and CDR2 is YYREEE in the germline V gene (reference sequence). The CDR3 length is 16 residues. Trimming removed 3 bases from V and 5 bases from J; junction bases left unmatched: 12. Filled out from reference TRBV5-4 and TRBJ1-2, the complete variable domain reads ETGVTQSPTHLIKTRGQQVTLRCSSQSGHNTVSWYQQALGQGPQFIFQYYREEENGRGNFPPRFSGLQFPNYSSELNVNALELDDSALYLCASSSQDRGLGYGYTFGSGTRLTVV.

The V gene is TRBV18, the J gene TRBJ1-3; a weak D match, TRBD1 (5 bases). The CDR3 has 16 amino acids. V lost 6 bases and J lost 0, with 15 bases in between. Germline CDR1 and CDR2: KGHSH and LQKENI. CDR3 DNA sequence: TGTGCCAGCTCCCCCAAGGCGGACAACTCTGGAAACACCATATATTTT. Residues: CASSPKADNSGNTIYF. Full variable domain (rest looked up from reference TRBV18 and TRBJ1-3): NAGVMQNPRHLVRRRGQEARLRCSPMKGHSHVYWYRQLPEEGLKFMVYLQKENIIDESGMPKERFSAEFPKEGPSILRIQQVVRGDSAAYFCASSPKADNSGNTIYFGEGSWLTVV.

This chain links TRBV6-1 with TRBJ2-1; 10 bases fit TRBD1. From germline, CDR1 is MNHNS and CDR2 SASEGT. The junction had 10 bases not matched to a gene; V was cut back by 10 bases and J by 7 bases. CDR3 length equals 14 residues. The CDR3 sequence is CATTRGTGVNEQFF. The CDR3 DNA is TGTGCCACCACCAGGGGGACAGGGGTGAATGAGCAGTTCTTC.

The rearrangement uses TRBV28 and TRBJ1-5, with D unresolved. CDR1 and CDR2 from the germline V gene are MDHEN and SYDVKM. There are 14 residues in the CDR3. Trimming left V 6 bases short and J 4 bases short, with 13 bases between. CDR3 protein: CASSPPPGNQPQHF. The CDR3 nucleotides are TGTGCCAGCAGCCCACCCCCCGGGAATCAGCCCCAGCATTTT.

The gene calls are TRBV30 and TRBJ1-4; D call uncertain. The germline V gene has CDR1 GTSNPN and CDR2 SVGIG (reference sequence). Trimming left V 2 bases short and J 4 bases short, with 5 bases between. The CDR3 is made up of 12 amino acids. The CDR3 sequence: CAWSLNNEKLFF. In nucleotides, the CDR3 is TGTGCCTGGAGTCTAAATAATGAAAAACTGTTTTTT. Full variable domain (rest looked up from reference TRBV30 and TRBJ1-4): SQTIHQWPATLVQPVGSPLSLECTVEGTSNPNLYWYRQAAGRGLQLLFYSVGIGQISSEVPQNLSASRPQDRQFILSSKKLLLSDSGFYLCAWSLNNEKLFFGSGTQLSVL.

This clone has a handful of counts. V gene TRBV30 combines with J gene TRBJ2-4; TRBD2 aligns across 8 bases. J was trimmed by 8 bases and V by 5 bases; bases with no gene match: 5. Per the germline V gene, CDR1 is GTSNPN and CDR2 is SVGIG (reference sequence). The CDR3 spans 12 residues. CDR3 loop: CAWGSGRDIQYF. The CDR3 nucleotides read TGTGCCTGGGGCAGCGGGAGAGACATTCAGTACTTC.

The chain has TRBV7-9 and TRBJ2-5, with 8 bases identical to TRBD1. CDR1 and CDR2 from the germline V gene are SEHNR and FQNEAQ (reference sequence). V lost 5 bases, J lost 5 bases, and 7 bases stayed unmatched. This CDR3 has 14 amino acids. The chain's CDR3 is CASSQWDRRETQYF. CDR3 DNA sequence: TGTGCCAGCAGCCAATGGGACAGGAGGGAGACCCAGTACTTC.

V usage is TRBV30 and J usage is TRBJ1-4; TRBD1 agrees at 8 bases. The CDR3 is 15 amino acids. After removal of 2 bases from V and 8 bases from J, the junction contained 10 bases not matched to a gene. Germline-derived CDR1 and CDR2 are GTSNPN and SVGIG (reference sequence). In DNA, the CDR3 is TGTGCCTGGAGTACCCCCGGGACAGGCCCCGAAAAACTGTTTTTT. It encodes CAWSTPGTGPEKLFF.

This sequence joins TRBV4-3 and TRBJ1-4; D is ambiguous. V was cut by 1 base and J by 8 bases, with 17 bases left in between. The CDR3 totals 16 residues. From germline, CDR1 is LGHNA and CDR2 YSLEER. The DNA of the CDR3 is TGCGCCAGCAGCCAAGGGATTCCGAGGGAGGGCGAAAAACTGTTTTTT. This sequence encodes CASSQGIPREGEKLFF.

This clone appeared once. V is TRBV7-2 and J is TRBJ1-3, with 9 positions matching TRBD1. The germline V gene encodes CDR1 SGHTA and CDR2 FQGNSA. Losses at the gene ends were 2 bases for V and 2 bases for J; bases not matched to a gene: 7. CDR3 length equals 17 residues. The DNA for the CDR3 is TGTGCCAGCAGCTTATTGGGACAGGGCCCCACTGGAAACACCATATATTTT. Its protein product is CASSLLGQGPTGNTIYF.

This clone was recorded only once. V usage is TRBV9 and J usage is TRBJ2-1; 12 nucleotides line up with TRBD2. The CDR3 has 15 residues. Germline V gives CDR1 SGDLS, CDR2 YYNGEE. V shed 3 bases, J shed 4 bases, and the junction held 2 bases outside the gene matches. CDR3 DNA sequence: TGTGCCAGCAGCGATCTAGCGGGGGGGTACAATGAGCAGTTCTTC. Protein: CASSDLAGGYNEQFF.

This clone was found once. The CDR3 spells CATSRDPGPGTEAFF. CDR3 nucleotides: TGTGCCACCAGCAGAGACCCGGGCCCGGGGACTGAAGCTTTCTTT. The chain links TRBV15 to TRBJ1-1; no clear D gene. This CDR3 is 15 amino acids long. V shed 0 bases and J shed 5 bases, with 13 bases lying between them. From germline, CDR1 is LNHNV and CDR2 YYDKDF (reference sequence).

The chain carries TRBV7-2 and TRBJ2-1, with TRBD1 matching 9 bases. The CDR3 totals 16 residues. Germline trimming cut 1 base from V and 4 bases from J; bases unmatched to any gene: 5. Germline lookup yields CDR1 SGHTA and CDR2 FQGNSA. CDR3 residues: CASSLDATGGYNEQFF. CDR3 DNA sequence: TGTGCCAGCAGCTTAGATGCGACAGGGGGATACAATGAGCAGTTCTTC.

The rearrangement links TRBV19 to TRBJ2-7; perhaps TRBD2 as D (6 bases). CDR3 length: 15 residues. Germline loops: CDR1 LNHDA, CDR2 SQIVND (reference sequence). The V and J ends lost 6 bases and 2 bases respectively, with 17 bases between them. The CDR3 nucleotides read TGTGCCAGTAGCCCAGGAGGGCCCTCAGCCTACGAGCAGTACTTC. This encodes CASSPGGPSAYEQYF.